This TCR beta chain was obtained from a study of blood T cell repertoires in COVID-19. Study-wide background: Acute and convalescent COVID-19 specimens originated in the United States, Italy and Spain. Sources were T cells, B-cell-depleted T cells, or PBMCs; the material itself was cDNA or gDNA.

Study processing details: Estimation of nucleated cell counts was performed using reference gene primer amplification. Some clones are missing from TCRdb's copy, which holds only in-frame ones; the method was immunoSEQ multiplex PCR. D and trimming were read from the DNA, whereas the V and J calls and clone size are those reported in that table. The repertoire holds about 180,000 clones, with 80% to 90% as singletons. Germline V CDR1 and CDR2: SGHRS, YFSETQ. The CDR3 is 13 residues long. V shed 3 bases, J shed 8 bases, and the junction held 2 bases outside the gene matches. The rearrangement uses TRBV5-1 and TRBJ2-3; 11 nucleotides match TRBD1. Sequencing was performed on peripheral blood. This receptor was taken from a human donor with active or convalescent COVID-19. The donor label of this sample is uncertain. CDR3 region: CASSSGTGGTQYF. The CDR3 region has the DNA TGCGCCAGCAGCTCCGGGACAGGGGGTACGCAGTATTTT. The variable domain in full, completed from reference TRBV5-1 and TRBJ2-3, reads KAGVTQTPRYLIKTRGQQVTLSCSPISGHRSVSWYQQTPGQGLQFLFEYFSETQRNKGNFPGRFSGRQFSNSRSEMNVSTLELGDSALYLCASSSGTGGTQYFGPGTRLTVL.